Following are 26 T cell receptor beta chains from one sample sequenced in a study of CD8+ T cells in alopecia areata. In each case, RNA was isolated and then reverse transcribed into cDNA as the sequencing template. Assay: immunoSEQ multiplex PCR; the TCRdb copy retains only in-frame clones and omits some. The top ten clones hold about 1.5% of a sample with roughly 200,000 clones, 50% to 70% of them seen once. This material consisted of CD4+ T cells sorted from blood, taken at week 0. The source is a human donor with alopecia areata.

About this clone: The identical CDR3 is also encoded by other nucleotide sequences in the sample. This chain links TRBV30 with TRBJ1-1, with D tentatively TRBD1 (5 bases). The CDR3 length is 13 residues. Germline CDR1 and CDR2: GTSNPN and SVGIG (reference sequence). The V end was cut by 4 bases, the J end by 2 bases, with 11 bases between. CDR3 in DNA: TGTGCCTGGACCTCGGGGCCTAACACTGAAGCTTTCTTT. Its protein product is CAWTSGPNTEAFF.

The CDR3 DNA follows: TGCAGCGTCACCAACAGGGGGACCACTGAAGCTTTCTTT. It encodes CSVTNRGTTEAFF. The J gene is TRBJ1-1, the V gene TRBV29-1; the match to TRBD1 covers 8 bases. Trimming took 6 bases from V and 4 from J; bases not matched to a gene: 7. This CDR3 comprises 13 residues. Per the germline V gene, CDR1 is SQVTM and CDR2 is ANQGSEA.

The chain links TRBV29-1 to TRBJ2-5; D tentatively reads TRBD1 or TRBD2 (6 bases each). CDR1 is SQVTM, CDR2 ANQGSEA, per germline. The CDR3 covers 16 residues. The germline V and J ends were trimmed by 4 bases and 5 bases, with 23 bases remaining between them. The CDR3 DNA reads as TGCAGCGTTGCCCGTGGGGGGCAGGGCCTTGGGGAGACCCAGTACTTC. Translated: CSVARGGQGLGETQYF.

In its sample, this clone is medium-sized. This sequence joins TRBV5-1 and TRBJ2-6; D is unclear. The CDR3 length is 13 residues. CDR1 SGHRS and CDR2 YFSETQ come from the germline V gene. Trimming left V 6 bases short and J 2 bases short, with 6 bases between. The CDR3 coding sequence is TGCGCCAGCACAACAGCTGGGGCCAACGTCCTGACTTTC. The encoded protein is CASTTAGANVLTF.

This clone came up a few times. The chain is built from TRBV29-1 and TRBJ1-5; D is perhaps TRBD1 (6 bases). The CDR3 extends over 12 amino acids. Germline-derived CDR1 and CDR2 are SQVTM and ANQGSEA. V was shortened by 7 bases and J by 2 bases, with 9 bases between the two germline ends. This chain's CDR3 is CSARTGNQPQHF. The CDR3 DNA sequence: TGCAGCGCTAGGACAGGCAATCAGCCCCAGCATTTT.

This chain joins TRBV30 and TRBJ2-6; weak D call: TRBD1 (5 bases). The CDR3 runs to 16 residues. Germline V gene sequence: CDR1 GTSNPN, CDR2 SVGIG (reference sequence). V was clipped by 1 base and J by 0 bases, with 10 bases between them. Written as DNA, the CDR3 is TGTGCCTGGAGTGGACAGACACACTCTGGGGCCAACGTCCTGACTTTC. Encoded protein: CAWSGQTHSGANVLTF.

This clone was seen a handful of times. The chain carries TRBV29-1 and TRBJ1-1, with D possibly TRBD1 on 6 matching bases. V gave up 6 bases and J gave up 4 bases, with 15 bases separating them. This CDR3 is 13 amino acids long. The germline gives CDR1 SQVTM, CDR2 ANQGSEA. The CDR3 nucleotides read TGCAGCGTCTCCGAGGGGGGAGGCACTGAAGCTTTCTTT. It codes for CSVSEGGGTEAFF.

V usage is TRBV4-1 and J usage is TRBJ2-2; D remains unclear. Germline CDR1 MGHRA, CDR2 YSYEKL. CDR3 length: 16 amino acids. V was cut by 4 bases and J by 3 bases, with 15 bases left in between. CDR3 coding DNA: TGCGCCAGCAGCCCCCTGGGCGGTAAGGACACCGGGGAGCTGTTTTTT. Residues: CASSPLGGKDTGELFF.

A note on this clone: The sample contains more than one DNA sequence encoding this CDR3. The chain employs TRBV6-6 and TRBJ1-4; D gene ambiguous. V was trimmed by 6 bases and J by 8 bases, leaving 4 bases between them. This CDR3 has 10 residues. Germline CDR1 reads MNHNY; CDR2 reads SVGAGI (reference sequence). The CDR3 sequence is CASSREKLFF. In DNA, the CDR3 is TGTGCCAGCAGCAGAGAAAAACTGTTTTTT.

The rearrangement uses TRBV25-1 and TRBJ2-2; 7 positions agree with TRBD1. The CDR3 has 15 amino acids. With V trimmed by 4 bases and J by 5 bases, 7 bases remained unmatched. CDR1 is MGHDK and CDR2 is SYGVNS in the germline V gene. CDR3 residues: CASSGNRGWTGELFF. CDR3 nucleotide sequence: TGTGCCAGCAGTGGAAACAGGGGATGGACCGGGGAGCTGTTTTTT.

This chain links TRBV29-1 with TRBJ2-1; the D gene could be TRBD1 or TRBD2 (5 bases each). Germline CDR1 reads SQVTM; CDR2 reads ANQGSEA. The CDR3 is made up of 14 amino acids. Trimming took 4 bases from V and 6 from J, leaving 16 bases between them. The chain's CDR3 is CSVALAGAVNEQFF. CDR3 sequence (DNA): TGCAGCGTTGCTTTGGCCGGGGCGGTCAATGAGCAGTTCTTC.

This chain links TRBV2 with TRBJ1-5; maybe TRBD1 (6 bases). Per germline, CDR1 SNHLY and CDR2 FYNNEI. The CDR3 length is 12 residues. V lost 8 bases and J 3 bases, leaving 8 bases between the germline ends. The CDR3 reads CASGGPNQPQHF. The CDR3 DNA sequence: TGTGCCAGCGGGGGGCCCAATCAGCCCCAGCATTTT.

V and J are TRBV29-1 and TRBJ1-1; the D is unclear. V was shortened by 8 bases and J by 5 bases, with 18 bases between the two germline ends. Germline V gene lookup returns CDR1 SQVTM and CDR2 ANQGSEA. CDR3 length: 13 residues. CDR3 in DNA: TGCAGCCCCCTTGTGGGTGACTGGACTGAAGCTTTCTTT. Residues: CSPLVGDWTEAFF.

The chain recombines TRBV4-3 with TRBJ2-4, with D uncertain. The V gene lost 1 base and the J gene lost 8 bases, with 12 bases spanning the gap. CDR3 length equals 14 residues. Germline CDR1 LGHNA, CDR2 YSLEER. The CDR3 loop reads CASSQGLHSDIQYF. The CDR3 nucleotides read TGCGCCAGCAGCCAAGGTCTCCACAGTGACATTCAGTACTTC.

This rearrangement joins TRBV9 to TRBJ1-1, with D uncertain. Trimming shortened V by 4 bases and J by 0 bases, and 10 bases separated the two germline ends. The CDR3 covers 14 residues. Germline V gene data show CDR1 as SGDLS and CDR2 as YYNGEE. DNA for the CDR3: TGTGCCAGCAGCAGGGAGCTAATGAACACTGAAGCTTTCTTT. Translating gives CASSRELMNTEAFF.

This clone was seen only a few times. CDR3 region: CSVGGSGPFNEKLFF. For the CDR3, the DNA is TGCAGCGTCGGTGGGTCAGGACCCTTTAATGAAAAACTGTTTTTT. The chain links TRBV29-1 to TRBJ1-4; D is uncertain. Trimming pared 6 bases from V and 4 bases from J, leaving 18 bases between. The CDR3 has 15 residues. The V gene's germline CDR1 is SQVTM and CDR2 ANQGSEA.

This clone was seen more than once but under ten times. The chain is built from TRBV29-1 and TRBJ2-3, with no clear D. Germline loops: CDR1 SQVTM, CDR2 ANQGSEA. The CDR3 runs to 14 residues. Trimming removed 6 bases at V and 1 base at J, with 14 bases between. As DNA, the CDR3 is TGCAGCGTAGGACGTGTTCTTGGCACAGATACGCAGTATTTT. Its translation is CSVGRVLGTDTQYF.

V and J are TRBV30 and TRBJ2-7, with D possibly being TRBD1 (6 bases). V lost 2 bases to trimming and J lost 3 bases, with 11 bases between them. CDR1 is GTSNPN and CDR2 is SVGIG in the germline V gene (reference sequence). This CDR3 is 13 amino acids long. The CDR3 spells CAWSRDIDYEQYF. Here the CDR3 DNA reads TGTGCCTGGAGTAGGGACATTGACTACGAGCAGTACTTC.

V and J are TRBV29-1 and TRBJ2-1; D is ambiguous. Germline V gene data show CDR1 as SQVTM and CDR2 as ANQGSEA. The ends were cut back, 1 base at V and 0 bases at J, with 13 bases in the middle. The CDR3 length is 16 residues. CDR3 in amino acids: CSVEGFGQSSYNEQFF. The DNA for the CDR3 is TGCAGCGTTGAAGGTTTCGGCCAAAGCTCCTACAATGAGCAGTTCTTC.

V and J are TRBV29-1 and TRBJ2-4; TRBD1 aligns across 10 bases. The ends lost 2 bases at V and 6 bases at J; junction bases unmatched: 13. The CDR3 has 17 amino acids. The germline CDR1 and CDR2 sequences are SQVTM and ANQGSEA. CDR3 in amino acids: CSVEPFTGTGEGNIQYF. DNA for the CDR3: TGCAGCGTTGAACCCTTCACCGGGACAGGGGAGGGAAACATTCAGTACTTC.

The V gene is TRBV29-1, the J gene TRBJ2-5; 12 nucleotides match TRBD2. CDR1 and CDR2 (germline): SQVTM, ANQGSEA. The CDR3 has 15 residues. Germline trimming cut 6 bases from V and 1 base from J; bases unmatched to any gene: 6. In DNA form, the CDR3 reads TGCAGCGTGGCTAGCGGGGGGGCGATCCAAGAGACCCAGTACTTC. It codes for CSVASGGAIQETQYF. Combining the CDR3 with reference TRBV29-1 and TRBJ2-5 gives the whole variable domain SAVISQKPSRDICQRGTSLTIQCQVDSQVTMMFWYRQQPGQSLTLIATANQGSEATYESGFVIDKFPISRPNLTFSTLTVSNMSPEDSSIYLCSVASGGAIQETQYFGPGTRLLVL.

This clone was found many times. J is TRBJ2-3 and V is TRBV7-9; D unresolved. From germline, CDR1 is SEHNR and CDR2 FQNEAQ (reference sequence). There are 10 residues in the CDR3. Trimming left V 8 bases short and J 3 bases short, with 3 bases between. CDR3 sequence (DNA): TGTGCCAGCGGAACAGATACGCAGTATTTT. Protein product: CASGTDTQYF.

This clone was seen a single time. The chain joins TRBV30 to TRBJ1-1; the D is unclear. The germline V gene encodes CDR1 GTSNPN and CDR2 SVGIG (reference sequence). V dropped 7 bases and J dropped 1 base, with 7 bases sitting between them. The CDR3 length is 11 residues. CDR3 residues: CALHRNTEAFF. The CDR3 nucleotides are TGTGCCTTACACAGGAACACTGAAGCTTTCTTT.

The chain recombines TRBV9 with TRBJ1-1; a weak D match, TRBD1 (5 bases). V was pared by 4 bases and J by 6 bases, with 13 bases between. The germline CDR1 and CDR2 sequences are SGDLS and YYNGEE. This CDR3 is 13 amino acids long. CDR3 bases: TGTGCCAGCAGCCCACGGGGGAGATCTGAAGCTTTCTTT. Translation: CASSPRGRSEAFF.

This clone was seen a handful of times. The rearrangement uses TRBV9 and TRBJ1-2; D uncertain. Germline CDR1 and CDR2: SGDLS and YYNGEE. The CDR3 runs to 15 residues. V was clipped by 4 bases and J by 0 bases, with 13 bases between them. The CDR3: CASSPALGSNYGYTF. The CDR3 DNA follows: TGTGCCAGCAGCCCTGCCTTAGGTTCTAACTATGGCTACACCTTC.

The J gene is TRBJ1-1, the V gene TRBV20-1, with D unresolved. Germline CDR1 is DFQATT and CDR2 is SNEGSKA (reference sequence). This CDR3 contains 11 residues. V lost 7 bases, J lost 3 bases, and 9 bases lay in between. CDR3 protein: CSGADDTEAFF. CDR3 nucleotide sequence: TGCAGTGGGGCTGATGACACTGAAGCTTTCTTT.